This T cell receptor beta chain was recorded in a study of CD8+CD57+ T cells in acquired aplastic anemia. Looking at the study overall: Each DNA sample taken from sorted CD4+ and CD8+ cells came to approximately 3 ug on average.

Trimming removed 9 bases at V and 5 bases at J, with 16 bases between. Germline lookup yields CDR1 LNHDA and CDR2 SQIVND (reference sequence). The CDR3 spans 13 residues. Selection for sequencing was limited to patients who had shown CD8+CD57+ cell expansion by flow cytometry. Every patient was diagnosed with severe acquired aplastic anemia. With regard to this clonotype: What it recognizes is unknown.

Whole-study findings and limits: Patients versus controls showed no significant CD8+ Simpson's diversity difference. Patients and controls had in common 25 to 30 CD8+ CDR3 sequences.

Genomic DNA constituted the template upon which TCR beta VDJ and CDR3 profiling was performed. In TCRdb, the reads were re-called with MiXCR into one record per CDR3 protein. Seen here are about 98,000 distinct CDR3 sequences, roughly two thirds observed once, and the top ten hold 50% to 70%. The V gene is TRBV19, the J gene TRBJ1-2; weak D call: TRBD1 (5 bases). This clonotype was sampled from a human donor with aplastic anemia. Sequencing input: sorted CD4+, CD8+, or CD8+CD57+ T cells (not recorded which) from PBMCs. This CDR3 is CASADSGAYGYTF. For the CDR3, the DNA is TGTGCCAGCGCTGACAGCGGGGCTTATGGCTACACCTTC.